The sequence of this T cell receptor (beta chain) was determined in a study of T cells in Graves' hyperthyroidism and ophthalmopathy. It was approximately 9.7 ml of fresh peripheral blood that supplied the PBMCs. Germline V gene data show CDR1 as MNHEY and CDR2 as SVGAGI. V lost 5 bases, J lost 7 bases, and 17 bases stayed unmatched. The CDR3 is 17 amino acids. Study outcomes and limitations: Also found in blood were most expanded thyroid clonotypes above 0.001.

About this clonotype: Its target is unknown.

Researchers took RNA transcripts and amplified the TCR beta CDR3 regions from them. HTBI primers were the set used in a first-round RT-PCR of the TCR CDR3. TCRdb ran MiXCR on the multiplex PCR reads and lists one entry per CDR3 protein. The table has fewer than 400,000 distinct CDR3 sequences, roughly 25% seen once. V and J are TRBV6-5 and TRBJ2-3, with TRBD2 matching over 8 bases. This TCR was recovered from a man between 50 and 59 years old with Graves' hyperthyroidism. Sequencing was done on a sample of blood. The DNA for the CDR3 is TGTGCCAGCAGTGTTCATTTATCCCGGGAGGGCCCGTATACGCAGTATTTT. It specifies CASSVHLSREGPYTQYF.